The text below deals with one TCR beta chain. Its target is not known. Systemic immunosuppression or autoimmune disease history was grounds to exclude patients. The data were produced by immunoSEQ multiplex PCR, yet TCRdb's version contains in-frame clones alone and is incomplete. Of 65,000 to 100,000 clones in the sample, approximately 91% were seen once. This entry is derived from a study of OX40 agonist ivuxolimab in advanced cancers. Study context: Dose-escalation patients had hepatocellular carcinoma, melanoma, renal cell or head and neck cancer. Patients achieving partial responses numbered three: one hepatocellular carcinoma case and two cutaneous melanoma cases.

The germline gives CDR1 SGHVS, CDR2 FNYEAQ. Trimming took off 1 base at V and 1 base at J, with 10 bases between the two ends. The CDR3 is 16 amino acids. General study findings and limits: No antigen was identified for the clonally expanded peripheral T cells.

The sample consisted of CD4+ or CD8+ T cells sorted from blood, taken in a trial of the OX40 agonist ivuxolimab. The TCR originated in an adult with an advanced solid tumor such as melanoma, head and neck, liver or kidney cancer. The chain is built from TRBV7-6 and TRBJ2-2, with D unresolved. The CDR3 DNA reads TGTGCCAGCAGCTTAGAAGGACCCGGGAACACCGGGGAGCTGTTTTTT. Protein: CASSLEGPGNTGELFF.